This T cell receptor (beta chain) was identified during a study of T cells in Graves' hyperthyroidism and ophthalmopathy. Study-wide results and caveats: The blood repertoire included most of the expanded thyroid clonotypes above 0.001.

Amplified regions were TCR beta CDR3 sequences from RNA transcripts. Using the HTBI primer set, a first-round RT-PCR was run on the TCR CDR3. From the multiplex PCR reads, TCRdb called clonotypes with MiXCR, one entry per CDR3 protein. The table records hundreds of thousands of distinct CDR3 sequences, 40% to 55% of them present only once. V was shortened by 3 bases and J by 4 bases, with 11 bases between the two germline ends. Germline V gene lookup returns CDR1 KGHDR and CDR2 SFDVKD. The CDR3 contains 15 residues. This clonotype was counted at least ten times. Its specificity is unknown. This TCR was recovered from an adult man with Graves' disease, either hyperthyroidism or ophthalmopathy (not recorded which). The specimen sequenced was peripheral blood or thyroid tissue (not recorded which). The rearrangement links TRBV24-1 to TRBJ1-4; perhaps TRBD1 as D (6 bases). The DNA of the CDR3 is TGTGCCACCAGTGATGGAAGGACAGTTAATGAAAAACTGTTTTTT. Encoded protein: CATSDGRTVNEKLFF.